This TCR beta chain was identified in a study of cytomegalovirus exposure and HLA in healthy donors. The wider study: The Caucasian-associated ancestry cluster contained 81% of the 398 genotyped donors.

Notes on the study in general: The study recorded 160 or so TCR beta chains that were cytomegalovirus-associated. In a later analysis, TCR association rates varied by HLA locus: DRB1 most, HLA-C fewest.

The CDR3 is 14 residues long. Germline lookup yields CDR1 SQVTM and CDR2 ANQGSEA. Unmatched junction bases numbered 7, after V lost 4 bases and J lost 4 bases. About this clone: No antigen is known for it.

This PCR relied on a set of 60 Vbeta primers and 13 Jbeta primers. Assay used: immunoSEQ multiplex PCR; TCRdb lists only in-frame clones, some missing. The sample has 50,000 to 70,000 clones; around four fifths are singletons. Source material: PBMCs. The V gene is TRBV29-1, the J gene TRBJ1-5; the match to TRBD1 covers 7 bases. The sequence derives from a girl under 18 in good health and CMV-seropositive. The CDR3 sequence: CSVGPTGENQPQHF. The CDR3 DNA sequence: TGCAGCGTTGGTCCCACAGGGGAAAATCAGCCCCAGCATTTT. Complete variable domain (other parts from reference TRBV29-1 and TRBJ1-5): SAVISQKPSRDICQRGTSLTIQCQVDSQVTMMFWYRQQPGQSLTLIATANQGSEATYESGFVIDKFPISRPNLTFSTLTVSNMSPEDSSIYLCSVGPTGENQPQHFGDGTRLSIL.